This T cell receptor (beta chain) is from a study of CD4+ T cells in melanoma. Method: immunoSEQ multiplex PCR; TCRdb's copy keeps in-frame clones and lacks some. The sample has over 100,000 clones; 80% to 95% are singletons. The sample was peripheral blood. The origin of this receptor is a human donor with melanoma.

Here the CDR3 DNA reads TGCGCCAGCAGCCATATAGTTGGAAAGCGGAGGTACGAGCAGTACTTC. As protein: CASSHIVGKRRYEQYF. The V gene is TRBV4-3, the J gene TRBJ2-7; D perhaps matches TRBD2 (5 bases). Germline-derived CDR1 and CDR2 are LGHNA and YSLEER. This CDR3 has 16 amino acids. V shed 3 bases and J shed 4 bases, with 19 bases lying between them.